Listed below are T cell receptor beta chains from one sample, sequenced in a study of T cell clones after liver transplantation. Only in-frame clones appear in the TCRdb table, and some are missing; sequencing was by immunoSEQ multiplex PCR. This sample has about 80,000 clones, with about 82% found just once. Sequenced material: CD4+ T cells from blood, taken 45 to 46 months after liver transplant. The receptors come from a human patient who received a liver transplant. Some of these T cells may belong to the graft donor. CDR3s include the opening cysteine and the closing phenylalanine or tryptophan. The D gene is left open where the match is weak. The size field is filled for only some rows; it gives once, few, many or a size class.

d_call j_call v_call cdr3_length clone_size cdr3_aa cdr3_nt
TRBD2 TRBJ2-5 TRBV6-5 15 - CASSYRRGGRETQYF TGTGCCAGCAGTTACCGGCGGGGGGGGAGGGAGACCCAGTACTTC
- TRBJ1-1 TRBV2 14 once CASSSQGGNTEAFF TGTGCCAGCAGTTCACAGGGTGGAAACACTGAAGCTTTCTTT
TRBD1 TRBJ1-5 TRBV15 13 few CATSRGTGQPQHF TGTGCCACCAGCAGAGGGACAGGGCAGCCCCAGCATTTT
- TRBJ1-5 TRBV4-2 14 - CASRRQLGDQPQHF TGTGCCAGCCGCCGACAGTTGGGGGATCAGCCCCAGCATTTT
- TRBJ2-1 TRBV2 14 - CASQIHSEADEQFF TGTGCCAGCCAAATTCATAGTGAGGCGGATGAGCAGTTCTTC
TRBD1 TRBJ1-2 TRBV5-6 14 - CASSRDRMGYGYTF TGTGCCAGCAGCCGGGACAGAATGGGCTATGGCTACACCTTC
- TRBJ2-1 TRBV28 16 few CASSKYTHASYNEQFF TGTGCCAGCAGTAAATATACCCATGCCTCCTACAATGAGCAGTTCTTC
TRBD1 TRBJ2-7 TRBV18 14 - CASSPLQGSYEQYF TGTGCCAGCTCACCACTACAGGGGTCCTACGAGCAGTACTTC
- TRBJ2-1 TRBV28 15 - CASSSSAQSYNEQFF TGTGCCAGCAGTTCTAGCGCTCAATCCTACAATGAGCAGTTCTTC
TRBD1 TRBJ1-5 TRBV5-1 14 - CASSWGTGDQPQHF TGCGCCAGCAGCTGGGGGACAGGGGATCAGCCCCAGCATTTT
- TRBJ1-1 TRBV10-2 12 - CASSDWNTEAFF TGCGCCAGCAGTGATTGGAACACTGAAGCTTTCTTT
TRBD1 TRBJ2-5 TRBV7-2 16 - CASSLRNRGGGETQYF TGTGCCAGCAGCTTACGGAACAGGGGTGGTGGAGAGACCCAGTACTTC
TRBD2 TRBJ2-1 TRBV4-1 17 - CASSQGFLAGPGNEQFF TGCGCCAGCAGCCAAGGATTTTTAGCGGGACCGGGCAATGAGCAGTTCTTC
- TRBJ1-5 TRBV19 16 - CASNSPNRGSNQPQHF TGTGCCAGTAACTCGCCTAATAGAGGAAGCAATCAGCCCCAGCATTTT
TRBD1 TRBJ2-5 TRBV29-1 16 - CSVKRGGQGIQETQYF TGCAGCGTAAAAAGGGGGGGACAGGGGATCCAAGAGACCCAGTACTTC
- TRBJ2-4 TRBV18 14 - CASSPWMKRDIQYF TGTGCCAGCTCACCATGGATGAAGCGTGACATTCAGTACTTC
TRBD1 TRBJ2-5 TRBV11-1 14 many CASSFDRGRETQYF TGTGCCAGCAGCTTTGACAGGGGGCGAGAGACCCAGTACTTC
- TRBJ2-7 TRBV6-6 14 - CASRRDLTADEQYF TGTGCCAGCAGACGGGACCTTACCGCCGACGAGCAGTACTTC
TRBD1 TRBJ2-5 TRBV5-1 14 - CASTLTGGAETQYF TGCGCCAGCACCTTAACAGGGGGCGCGGAGACCCAGTACTTC
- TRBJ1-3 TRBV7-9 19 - CASSSPVFIGRYSGNTIYF TGTGCCAGCAGCTCACCGGTATTCATCGGCCGATACTCTGGAAACACCATATATTTT
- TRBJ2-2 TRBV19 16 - CASSREGGGITGELFF TGTGCCAGTAGTAGGGAGGGAGGGGGCATCACCGGGGAGCTGTTTTTT
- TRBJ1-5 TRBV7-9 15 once CASSLGQISNQPQHF TGTGCCAGCAGCTTAGGACAGATAAGCAATCAGCCCCAGCATTTT
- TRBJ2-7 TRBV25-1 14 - CASRGQGETYEQYF TGTGCCAGCAGGGGGCAGGGCGAAACCTACGAGCAGTACTTC
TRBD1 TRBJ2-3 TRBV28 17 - CASSYPWDRESKDTQYF TGTGCCAGCAGTTACCCCTGGGACAGGGAAAGTAAAGATACGCAGTATTTT
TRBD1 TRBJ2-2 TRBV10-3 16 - CAINSEGQGGTGELFF TGTGCCATCAATAGTGAGGGACAGGGTGGCACCGGGGAGCTGTTTTTT
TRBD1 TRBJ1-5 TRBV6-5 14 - CASRGDSLTQPQHF TGTGCCAGCAGAGGGGACAGTCTTACGCAGCCCCAGCATTTT
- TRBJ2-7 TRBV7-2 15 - CASSLRRDKAYEQYF TGTGCCAGCAGCTTACGTCGGGATAAGGCCTACGAGCAGTACTTC
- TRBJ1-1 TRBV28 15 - CASWSMGRGDTEAFF TGTGCCAGCTGGTCTATGGGGAGGGGGGACACTGAAGCTTTCTTT
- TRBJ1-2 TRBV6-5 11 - CASSYRGGYTF TGTGCCAGCAGTTACAGGGGCGGCTACACCTTC
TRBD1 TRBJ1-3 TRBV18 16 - CASSLGQGRSGNTIYF TGTGCCAGCTCCCTAGGACAGGGCCGCTCTGGAAACACCATATATTTT
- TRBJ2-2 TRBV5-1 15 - CASSLDGVATGELFF TGCGCCAGCAGCTTGGACGGGGTGGCCACCGGGGAGCTGTTTTTT
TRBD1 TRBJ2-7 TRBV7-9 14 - CASSLTGGGDEQYF TGTGCCAGCAGCCTGACAGGGGGAGGGGACGAGCAGTACTTC
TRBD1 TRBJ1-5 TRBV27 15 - CASRLTGVGNQPQHF TGTGCCAGCAGACTGACAGGGGTAGGCAATCAGCCCCAGCATTTT
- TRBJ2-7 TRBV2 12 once CASSGRGDEQYF TGTGCCAGCAGTGGCAGGGGCGACGAGCAGTACTTC
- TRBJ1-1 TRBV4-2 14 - CASSPQTQNTEAFF TGTGCCAGCAGCCCCCAGACCCAGAACACTGAAGCTTTCTTT
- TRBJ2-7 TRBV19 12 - CASSISRNEQYF TGTGCCAGTAGTATATCGAGGAACGAGCAGTACTTC
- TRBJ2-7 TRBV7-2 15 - CASSSQSGSSYEQYF TGTGCCAGCAGCTCCCAATCCGGGAGCTCCTACGAGCAGTACTTC
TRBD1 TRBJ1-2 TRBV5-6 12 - CASSQGAYGYTF TGTGCCAGCAGTCAGGGGGCTTACGGCTACACCTTC
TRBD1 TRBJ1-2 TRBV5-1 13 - CASSLSGTGGYTF TGCGCCAGCAGCTTGAGTGGGACAGGTGGCTACACCTTC
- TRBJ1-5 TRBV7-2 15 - CASSWGTRGNQPQHF TGTGCCAGCAGCTGGGGGACGAGGGGCAATCAGCCCCAGCATTTT
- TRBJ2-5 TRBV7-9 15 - CASSLALGAGETQYF TGTGCCAGCAGCTTAGCGCTCGGGGCGGGAGAGACCCAGTACTTC
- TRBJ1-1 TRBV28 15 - CASSLFVKVNTEAFF TGTGCCAGCAGTTTGTTTGTGAAGGTAAACACTGAAGCTTTCTTT
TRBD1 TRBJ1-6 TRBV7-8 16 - CASSPNKDRNNSPLHF TGTGCCAGCAGCCCGAATAAGGACAGGAATAATTCACCCCTCCACTTT
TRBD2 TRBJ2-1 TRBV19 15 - CASSIKLAGRNEQFF TGTGCCAGTAGTATAAAACTAGCGGGAAGGAATGAGCAGTTCTTC
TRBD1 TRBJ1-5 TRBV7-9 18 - CASSLAQGASASNQPQHF TGTGCCAGCAGCTTAGCGCAGGGGGCATCGGCTAGCAATCAGCCCCAGCATTTT
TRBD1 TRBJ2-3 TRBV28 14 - CASSLTGVTDTQYF TGTGCCAGCAGTTTGACAGGGGTCACAGATACGCAGTATTTT
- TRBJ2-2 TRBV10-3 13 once CAINRANTGELFF TGTGCCATCAACAGGGCGAACACCGGGGAGCTGTTTTTT
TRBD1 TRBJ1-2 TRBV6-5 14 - CASMRRGQNYGYTF TGTGCCAGCATGCGCAGGGGGCAGAACTATGGCTACACCTTC